What follows describes a single T cell receptor (beta chain). Its antigen remains unidentified. Per-nucleotide qualities are absent, and no much larger clonotype sits a single base away. The germline V gene encodes CDR1 LNHDA and CDR2 SQIVND (reference sequence). At the junction V is shortened by 5 bases and J by 8 bases, with 9 bases in between. The CDR3, from cysteine to phenylalanine, totals 12 residues. The DNA shown is the 36-base CDR3, in frame from base 1. The data belong to a study of cytomegalovirus exposure and HLA in healthy donors (dated by TCRdb to the late 2010s). Study-level background: According to an earlier analysis of 587 of the donors, 200 million or so T cells yielded some 110 million unique TCR beta sequences and roughly 280 Gb of sequence data. An early release that covered about 600 HLA-typed donors contained 250 to 350 gigabases of sequencing data and roughly 84 million unique TCR sequences. The genetic ancestry cluster associated with self-reported Caucasian donors included around four fifths of the approximately 410 genotyped donors. The study aimed to test whether cataloging public T cell receptors could reveal signatures of past pathogen exposure. The T cell repertoires of 666 subjects were profiled by immunosequencing and related to cytomegalovirus serostatus. In addition to the first cohort of 500 to 850 subjects, a separate validation cohort of around 110 different subjects was used. To predict cytomegalovirus infection status, the study brought together high-throughput TCR immunosequencing, statistical association of individual TCRs with disease status, and machine learning. A later analysis re-analyzed previously published TCR beta repertoires from about 600 donors and added high-resolution HLA genotyping to study TCR occurrence patterns. In the later analysis, no new phenotypic data were used to find candidate immune exposures; instead, reliance was placed on TCR beta sequences and their occurrence across donors. To decide whether each TCR beta V gene segment behaved as functional or pseudogenic, an earlier analysis of approximately 600 of the donors relied on high-throughput TCR beta sequencing. Donor age, sex, ethnicity and CMV serostatus were collected together with the repertoire data. A later genetic analysis took genome-wide SNP genotypes for about 60% of the roughly 670 donors and used that subset as a discovery cohort. Every repertoire in the discovery cohort had been generated on one and the same sequencing platform. HLA typing included class I and class II loci at four-digit resolution. The number of donors typed differed by locus, with 629-630 for A, B, C, DRB1 and DQB1, around 560 for DQA1, about 610 for DPA1, and around 430 for DPB1. Four or five DR-DQ haplotypes were handled as single units for association and clustering because linkage in the cohort was strong. On average, around 230,000 unique TCR beta nucleotide sequences were sequenced per donor among a few hundred genotyped donors of the cohort, with roughly 18% of those sequences being non-productive. The study at large found these results: Several of the top co-occurrence clusters appeared to be linked to parvovirus B19, influenza, CMV and Epstein-Barr virus, according to a later analysis. The classifier was reported to diagnose cytomegalovirus status with high specificity and sensitivity in both the original cohort and the validation cohort. The cohort was sequenced for TCR beta chains only, and without alpha or paired-chain data the features that could be detected were limited. Correlated functional status among segregating V segments might reflect linkage disequilibrium, but an unknown experimental factor could not be ruled out. At a false discovery rate of 0.05, a later analysis linked fewer than 20,000 TCR beta sequences to specific HLA alleles. For the cohort, immune exposure information was limited to CMV serostatus. An earlier analysis of some 590 of the donors showed that most TCR beta V segments appeared in productive rearrangements either about 90% or about 30% of the time, which broadly matched IMGT annotations. The earlier analysis of about 600 of the donors excluded about 16 rarely observed V segments, including chromosome 9 orphons, because counts were too low. According to the authors, the approach could potentially be generalized to other disease states and immunological phenotypes. In the study, some 160 TCR beta chains were listed as associated with cytomegalovirus. A further reported finding was that TCR beta sequences accurately predicted the HLA-A and HLA-B alleles for most subjects in the first cohort. An association between a missense DCLRE1C variant and V-gene and J-gene trimming of TCR beta chains was found in a later genetic analysis and replicated in an independent cohort. The sequencing pipeline was judged likely to have produced a cluster of highly shared sequence variants as a technical artifact. In a later analysis, most CMV-associated TCR beta chains were found to appear HLA-restricted, with HLA associations seemingly driven largely by CMV exposure. Presence/absence analyses assumed roughly uniform sequencing depth across donors, an assumption that may not hold. According to a later analysis, TCR association rates differed among HLA loci, with DRB1 alleles showing the most associated TCRs and HLA-C alleles showing the fewest. Assigning TCR associations to individual alleles was difficult when HLA alleles, especially DR and DQ, strongly co-occurred. Compared with equally common non-associated chains, HLA-associated TCR beta chains in a later analysis were more clonally expanded and had lower generation probabilities. Three of the identified cytomegalovirus-associated TCR beta chains were confirmed in vitro to be specific for cytomegalovirus antigens. Across donors, most TCR sequences were observed very rarely, whereas some public TCRs were present in many individuals. Some IMGT-functional V segments, including TRBV6-2 and TRBV6-3, could not be distinguished by the 87-base-pair reads and were therefore excluded. Because some donors lacked HLA typing at each locus, the association tests relied only on the typed subset. Compared with the approximately 700-donor mean, donors in an Asian-associated ancestry cluster had fewer N-insertions in productive TCRs, according to a later genetic analysis.

The library relied on the immunoSEQ multiplex PCR assay. The multiplex PCR relied on a mix of 60 forward primers for TCR Vbeta segments and 13 reverse primers for TCR Jbeta segments. The CDR3 region of rearranged TCR beta genes was amplified from genomic DNA with a multiplex PCR assay. The amplified TCR beta libraries were sequenced on the Illumina HiSeq System as 87-base-pair reads. The authors' pipeline ran thus. A later analysis tallied tens of millions of unique TCR beta chains across the approximately 670 repertoires, and about 12 million of those chains were shared by two or more donors. To remove PCR and sequencing errors, raw reads were error-corrected and collapsed into unique sequences using a nearest-neighbor algorithm that merged closely related sequences. CDR3 sequences were aligned to IMGT reference sequences to assign V, D and J gene segments. For a sequence to be retained, a match of at least six nucleotides to both a V gene segment and a J gene segment was required. A rearrangement counted as productive if the CDR3 had no stop codons and remained in frame with V and J, and every other rearrangement counted as non-productive. Following IMGT convention, CDR3 was defined as the stretch from the second conserved V-encoded cysteine up to the conserved J-encoded phenylalanine. The earlier analysis of about 610 of the donors excluded any sequence lacking an unambiguous match to a single V gene segment. An earlier analysis of several hundred of the donors called V segments functional above 56.7% productive rearrangements and segregating when the between-donor standard deviation exceeded 5%. A statistical classification framework was built for diagnosing cytomegalovirus status from the catalog of TCR beta chain sequences. In a later analysis, TCR nucleotide sequences were compared against IMGT/GENE-DB human TR gene sequences so that V and J genes could be assigned. In a later analysis, CDR3 sequences and most-parsimonious VDJ recombination scenarios were assigned using the TCRdist pipeline. A later analysis defined each TCR beta chain by its CDR3 amino acid sequence plus V-gene family, and excluded reads lacking a unique V-gene family. In a later analysis, 450 to 600 highly shared, low-generation-probability nucleotide sequences were removed to address suspected cross-contamination and a sequencing artifact. For each public chain, a later analysis derived a clonal expansion index from normalized ranks of inferred template counts within each repertoire. Generation probabilities in a later analysis came from a VDJ recombination model fitted to out-of-frame rearrangements, and those results were checked against IGoR. A later analysis scored TCR-TCR, TCR-HLA and TCR-CMV co-occurrence with hypergeometric tests, applying a repertoire-size bias correction to TCR pairs. In a later analysis, false discovery rates were estimated by permuting HLA or CMV assignments 20 times. A later analysis grouped co-occurring TCRs with DBSCAN, adding TCRdist sequence similarity when clustering within HLA-allele-positive subsets. Repertoires with fewer than 30,000 or more than 120,000 public chains, plus five repertoires with anomalous nucleotide sharing, were excluded from co-occurrence clustering. TCRdb mirrors the immuneACCESS table, restricted to in-frame sequences. Some clones are absent from its copies; in checked studies, under half trace to an unresolved V gene, and the reason for the others is unknown. The D gene and trimming were derived from the DNA, and the V and J assignments and clone size from that table. In all, the sample holds roughly 150,000 clones, and around 70% of those were seen once. The top ten clones comprise 2.1% of the sample.

The cohort comprised several hundred healthy bone marrow donors. All cohort members were sampled while nominally healthy, although unrecorded immune exposures were likely present. The donor was CMV seropositive and belonged to the group of 250 to 300 seropositive cohort members. Every donor gave a peripheral blood sample, and the peripheral blood mononuclear cells from that sample were used for TCR beta sequencing. Genomic DNA extraction from the blood cell samples was performed with the Qiagen DNeasy Blood Extraction Kit. This clonotype originated in a woman in her sixties or seventies in good health and CMV-seropositive. Recombination linked TRBV19 to TRBJ1-4; the D gene is perhaps TRBD1, from 5 matching bases. What was sequenced was PBMCs. The CDR3 reads CASSFWGEKLFF. The DNA is as follows: TGTGCCAGTAGTTTCTGGGGCGAAAAACTGTTTTTT.